The 10 T cell receptor beta chains below were found in one sample sequenced in a study of shared clonotypes between healthy human individuals. The protocol was immunoSEQ multiplex PCR, while the TCRdb copy is restricted to in-frame clones and leaves out a portion. The sample carries over a million clones, under 80% recorded once. The specimen was memory CD4+ T cells sorted from blood. The sample's subset: CD45RA-negative fraction. The source of these receptors is a man between 18 and 29 years old in good health.

This rearrangement joins TRBV2 to TRBJ1-2; a weak D match, TRBD1 (5 bases). Germline lookup yields CDR1 SNHLY and CDR2 FYNNEI. This CDR3 contains 13 residues. Trimming stripped 4 bases from V and 6 bases from J, with 12 bases between. The CDR3 here is CASSVQEGNGYTF. As DNA, the CDR3 is TGTGCCAGCAGTGTGCAGGAGGGGAATGGCTACACCTTC. The variable domain in full, completed from reference TRBV2 and TRBJ1-2, reads EPEVTQTPSHQVTQMGQEVILRCVPISNHLYFYWYRQILGQKVEFLVSFYNNEISEKSEIFDDQFSVERPDGSNFTLKIRSTKLEDSAMYFCASSVQEGNGYTFGSGTRLTVV.

To note about this clone: The identical CDR3 is also encoded by other nucleotide sequences in the sample. The chain couples TRBV19 to TRBJ2-3, with D unclear. Germline CDR1 reads LNHDA; CDR2 reads SQIVND (reference sequence). The CDR3 contains 14 residues. The ends were cut back, 1 base at V and 0 bases at J, with 5 bases in the middle. The DNA for the CDR3 is TGTGCCAGTAGTATAGTGGGCAGCACAGATACGCAGTATTTT. Translated: CASSIVGSTDTQYF. Complete variable domain (other parts from reference TRBV19 and TRBJ2-3): DGGITQSPKYLFRKEGQNVTLSCEQNLNHDAMYWYRQDPGQGLRLIYYSQIVNDFQKGDIAEGYSVSREKKESFPLTVTSAQKNPTAFYLCASSIVGSTDTQYFGPGTRLTVL.

The V gene is TRBV9, the J gene TRBJ2-3, with TRBD2 matching 12 bases. V shed 4 bases and J 1 base; nucleotides not matched to a gene: 10. The CDR3 runs 18 residues. CDR1 SGDLS and CDR2 YYNGEE come from the germline V gene. The CDR3 sequence is CASSPRTSGTLRTDTQYF. The CDR3 DNA follows: TGTGCCAGCAGCCCCCGGACTAGCGGGACTTTGCGCACAGATACGCAGTATTTT.

V gene TRBV18 combines with J gene TRBJ2-7, with TRBD1 matching over 8 bases. The germline V gene has CDR1 KGHSH and CDR2 LQKENI. The CDR3 loop spans 15 amino acids. After removal of 2 bases from V and 6 bases from J, the junction contained 9 bases not matched to a gene. DNA for the CDR3: TGTGCCAGCTCACCAAATAGGGACAGGTCTGGCGAGCAGTACTTC. Protein product: CASSPNRDRSGEQYF. Full variable domain (missing parts from reference TRBV18 and TRBJ2-7): NAGVMQNPRHLVRRRGQEARLRCSPMKGHSHVYWYRQLPEEGLKFMVYLQKENIIDESGMPKERFSAEFPKEGPSILRIQQVVRGDSAAYFCASSPNRDRSGEQYFGPGTRLTVT.

This clone was seen a handful of times. The rearrangement uses TRBV6-4 and TRBJ1-4, with 11 bases identical to TRBD1. The CDR3 loop spans 18 amino acids. The germline V gene encodes CDR1 MRHNA and CDR2 SNTAGT. The V segment lost 11 bases and the J segment 0 bases; nucleotides outside the gene matches: 14. The CDR3 sequence: CAGRTGGQGITTNEKLFF. The CDR3, as DNA: TGTGCCGGGAGGACAGGGGGCCAGGGGATTACAACTAATGAAAAACTGTTTTTT.

The V gene is TRBV10-1, the J gene TRBJ2-1; 7 positions match TRBD2. The CDR3 covers 15 residues. Germline V gives CDR1 WNHNN, CDR2 SYGVQD (reference sequence). Unmatched junction bases numbered 14, after V lost 3 bases and J lost 12 bases. The CDR3 sequence: CASSETTERSGTQFF. The DNA for the CDR3 is TGCGCCAGCAGTGAAACGACTGAACGAAGCGGGACGCAGTTCTTC.

This clone has a handful of counts. The chain recombines TRBV21-1 with TRBJ1-6. TRBV21-1 is annotated as a pseudogene. This CDR3 has 17 amino acids. The CDR3 loop is CASDGTPHSSYNSPLHF. CDR3 DNA sequence: TGTGCCAGCGACGGGACTCCACACAGCTCCTATAATTCACCCCTCCACTTT.

The chain links TRBV7-3 to TRBJ1-3, with D unclear. Per germline, CDR1 SGHTA and CDR2 FQGTGA. The CDR3 is 13 residues long. V was pared by 5 bases and J by 2 bases, with 7 bases between. CDR3: CASSPRAGNTIYF. CDR3 DNA: TGTGCCAGCAGCCCGCGGGCTGGAAACACCATATATTTT.

This clone was observed at least ten times. The chain carries TRBV2 and TRBJ2-7; TRBD1 matches at 8 bases. V trimming: 7 bases; J trimming: 5 bases; junction bases outside the gene matches: 7. The CDR3 has 13 amino acids. Germline lookup yields CDR1 SNHLY and CDR2 FYNNEI. The CDR3: CASTRTGRNEQYF. CDR3 coding DNA: TGTGCCAGCACCAGGACAGGGCGGAACGAGCAGTACTTC.

The CDR3 DNA reads TGTGCCAGCAGTTCGTGGGACAGGACGGACGAGCAGTACTTC. Translated: CASSSWDRTDEQYF. The chain combines TRBV27 with TRBJ2-7, with TRBD1 identical over 8 bases. The J segment lost 5 bases and the V segment lost 4 bases, leaving 7 bases of the junction unmatched. The length of the CDR3 is 14 residues. The germline gives CDR1 MNHEY, CDR2 SMNVEV (reference sequence).